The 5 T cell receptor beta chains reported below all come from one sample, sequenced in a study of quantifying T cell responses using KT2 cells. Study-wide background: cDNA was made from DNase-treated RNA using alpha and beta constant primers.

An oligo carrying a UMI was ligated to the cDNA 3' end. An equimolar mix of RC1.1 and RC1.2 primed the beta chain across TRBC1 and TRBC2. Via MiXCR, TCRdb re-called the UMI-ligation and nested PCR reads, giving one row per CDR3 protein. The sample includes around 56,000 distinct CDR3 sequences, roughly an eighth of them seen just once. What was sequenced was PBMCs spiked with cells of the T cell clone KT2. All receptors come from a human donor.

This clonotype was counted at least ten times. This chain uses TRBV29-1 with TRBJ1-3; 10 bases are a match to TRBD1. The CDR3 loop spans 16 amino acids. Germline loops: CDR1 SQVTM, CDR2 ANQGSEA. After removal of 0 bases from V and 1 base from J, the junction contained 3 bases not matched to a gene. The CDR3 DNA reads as TGCAGCGTTGAAGACGGGACAGGGGCATCTGGAAACACCATATATTTT. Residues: CSVEDGTGASGNTIYF.

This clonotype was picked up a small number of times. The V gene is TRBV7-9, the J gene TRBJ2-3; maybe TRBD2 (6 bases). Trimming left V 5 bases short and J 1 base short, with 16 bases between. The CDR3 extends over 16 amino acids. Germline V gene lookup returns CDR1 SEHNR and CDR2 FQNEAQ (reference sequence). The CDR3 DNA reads TGTGCCAGCAGCCCGCGCGGGGCCAGGGGCACAGATACGCAGTATTTT. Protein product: CASSPRGARGTDTQYF.

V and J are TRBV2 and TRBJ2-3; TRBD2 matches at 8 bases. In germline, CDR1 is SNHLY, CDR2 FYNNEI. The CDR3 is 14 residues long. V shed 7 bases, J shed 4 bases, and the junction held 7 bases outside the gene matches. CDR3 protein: CASTERGHSDTQYF. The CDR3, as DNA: TGTGCCAGCACGGAGCGGGGGCACTCAGATACGCAGTATTTT.

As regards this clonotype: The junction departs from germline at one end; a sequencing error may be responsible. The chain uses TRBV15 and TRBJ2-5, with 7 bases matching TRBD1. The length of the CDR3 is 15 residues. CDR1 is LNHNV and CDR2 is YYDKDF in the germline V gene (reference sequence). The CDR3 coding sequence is TGTACCACCAGCAGAACAGGGGATCAGGTGTGGACCCAGTACTTC. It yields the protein CTTSRTGDQVWTQYF.

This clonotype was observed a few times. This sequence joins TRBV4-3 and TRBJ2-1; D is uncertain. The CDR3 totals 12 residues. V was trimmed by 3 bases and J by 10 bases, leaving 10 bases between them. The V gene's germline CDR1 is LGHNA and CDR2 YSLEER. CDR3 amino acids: CASSQSRTEQFF. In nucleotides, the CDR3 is TGCGCCAGCAGCCAGAGCAGGACCGAGCAGTTCTTC.